These 25 T cell receptor beta chains came from one sample sequenced in a study of shared clonotypes between healthy human individuals. TCRdb's copy holds only in-frame clones and misses some; the assay was immunoSEQ multiplex PCR. There are 450,000 to 650,000 clones in the sample; roughly 72% occur only once, and more than 10% lies in the top ten. The sample consisted of PBMCs. Source of these receptors: a woman in her thirties or forties in good health. Some clones in this sample may be carry-over from other donors' samples.

The chain is built from TRBV7-2 and TRBJ2-1, with TRBD2 matching 9 bases. CDR1 is SGHTA and CDR2 is FQGNSA in the germline V gene. The CDR3 covers 16 residues. J was trimmed by 6 bases and V by 4 bases; bases with no gene match: 10. CDR3 in amino acids: CASSSRGLALSNEQFF. The CDR3 DNA reads TGTGCCAGCAGCTCAAGGGGACTAGCTTTATCCAATGAGCAGTTCTTC.

This clone was picked up a small number of times. The rearrangement links TRBV18 to TRBJ2-7; 8 nucleotides align to TRBD2. The ends lost 2 bases at V and 7 bases at J; junction bases unmatched: 10. This CDR3 has 15 residues. Germline loops: CDR1 KGHSH, CDR2 LQKENI. CDR3 amino acids: CASSPIGAGGGEQYF. The CDR3 DNA reads as TGTGCCAGCTCACCAATCGGGGCGGGAGGCGGGGAGCAGTACTTC.

The chain joins TRBV28 to TRBJ2-7; 12 positions match TRBD2. The CDR3 is 18 residues long. V lost 2 bases and J lost 6; bases outside the gene matches: 14. CDR1 MDHEN and CDR2 SYDVKM come from the germline V gene. In nucleotides, the CDR3 is TGTGCCAGCAGTTTACCCGCTAGCGGGAGGGCCACTCGTGGCGAGCAGTACTTC. Protein product: CASSLPASGRATRGEQYF.

This clone is medium-sized in the sample. The same CDR3 also results from other DNA sequences found in this sample. The CDR3 spells CASSPQGDQPQHF. The CDR3 DNA is TGTGCCAGCTCACCACAGGGGGATCAGCCCCAGCATTTT. The V and J genes are TRBV18 and TRBJ1-5; D perhaps matches TRBD1 (6 bases). Germline loops: CDR1 KGHSH, CDR2 LQKENI. Trimming removed 1 base at V and 5 bases at J, with 6 bases between. The CDR3 contains 13 residues.

The V and J genes are TRBV5-1 and TRBJ2-6, with D maybe TRBD1 (5 bases). CDR1 SGHRS and CDR2 YFSETQ come from the germline V gene. The CDR3 spans 16 residues. Trimming took 4 bases from V and 0 from J, leaving 11 bases between them. CDR3 nucleotides: TGCGCCAGCAGCCTAACAGGAGCCTCTGGGGCCAACGTCCTGACTTTC. Its protein is CASSLTGASGANVLTF.

Turning to this clone: This probably arose from a read error, given a far larger clone one base away. Other DNA sequences in the same sample also yield this CDR3. This rearrangement joins TRBV29-1 to TRBJ1-1, with D uncertain. Deletions cut 4 bases from V and 1 base from J, with 4 bases between. This CDR3 comprises 11 residues. Germline loops: CDR1 SQVTM, CDR2 ANQGSEA. CDR3 protein: CSVARNTEAFF. CDR3 sequence (DNA): TGCAGCGTTGCAAGGAACACTGAAGCTTTCTTT.

The chain recombines TRBV27 with TRBJ1-1; no clear D gene. CDR1 MNHEY and CDR2 SMNVEV come from the germline V gene (reference sequence). CDR3 size: 12 residues. Trimming shortened V by 6 bases and J by 4 bases, and 9 bases separated the two germline ends. The CDR3 region has the DNA TGTGCCAGCAGAGGATGGGGCACTGAAGCTTTCTTT. Its protein product is CASRGWGTEAFF.

V gene TRBV5-4 combines with J gene TRBJ2-1; no reliable D call. The germline CDR1 and CDR2 sequences are SGHNT and YYREEE (reference sequence). The CDR3 loop spans 15 amino acids. V was pared by 0 bases and J by 0 bases, with 7 bases between. DNA of the CDR3: TGTGCCAGCAGCTTGGGGTTTAACTCCTACAATGAGCAGTTCTTC. Protein sequence: CASSLGFNSYNEQFF. Variable domain in full (rest from reference TRBV5-4 and TRBJ2-1): ETGVTQSPTHLIKTRGQQVTLRCSSQSGHNTVSWYQQALGQGPQFIFQYYREEENGRGNFPPRFSGLQFPNYSSELNVNALELDDSALYLCASSLGFNSYNEQFFGPGTRLTVL.

The rearrangement links TRBV6-1 to TRBJ1-1; a weak D match, TRBD1 (6 bases). The V and J ends lost 7 bases and 10 bases respectively, with 19 bases between them. CDR1 is MNHNS, CDR2 SASEGT, per germline. The CDR3 sequence is 13 residues long. CDR3 residues: CASTIEDRRRAFF. The CDR3 coding sequence is TGTGCCAGCACCATAGAAGACAGGCGACGAGCTTTCTTT.

The chain uses TRBV2 and TRBJ1-3, with D possibly TRBD1 on 6 matching bases. Germline V gene data show CDR1 as SNHLY and CDR2 as FYNNEI. V lost 1 base and J 0 bases, leaving 10 bases between the germline ends. The CDR3 has 16 residues. CDR3 protein: CASSEGGQLSGNTIYF. The CDR3 nucleotides are TGTGCCAGCAGTGAAGGGGGACAACTCTCTGGAAACACCATATATTTT.

This chain connects TRBV12-2 to TRBJ2-7; the table's D call, TRBD1, has no DNA check behind it. TRBV12-2 is a pseudogene segment. The CDR3 has 15 residues. In DNA form, the CDR3 reads TGTGCAAGTCGCTTAGCAAGACATTGCTCCTACGAGCAGTACTTC. It yields the protein CASRLARHCSYEQYF.

V and J are TRBV27 and TRBJ1-1, with 7 bases matching TRBD1. The CDR3 runs to 16 residues. The V gene end was trimmed by 8 bases and the J gene end by 4 bases; junction bases not matched to a gene: 16. The germline V gene encodes CDR1 MNHEY and CDR2 SMNVEV (reference sequence). CDR3 DNA sequence: TGTGCCAGCGGTAGGCGCGACAGGGAGAGTAGCACTGAAGCTTTCTTT. Translating gives CASGRRDRESSTEAFF.

V and J are TRBV5-1 and TRBJ2-7, with D perhaps being TRBD1 or TRBD2 (5 bases each). The CDR3 runs 14 residues. Germline CDR1 reads SGHRS; CDR2 reads YFSETQ. V lost 7 bases to trimming and J lost 2 bases, with 16 bases between them. CDR3 in amino acids: CASPNRRDAYEQYF. The CDR3 region has the DNA TGCGCCAGCCCGAACCGCCGGGACGCCTACGAGCAGTACTTC. The entire variable domain, with the rest obtained from reference TRBV5-1 and TRBJ2-7, is as follows: KAGVTQTPRYLIKTRGQQVTLSCSPISGHRSVSWYQQTPGQGLQFLFEYFSETQRNKGNFPGRFSGRQFSNSRSEMNVSTLELGDSALYLCASPNRRDAYEQYFGPGTRLTVT.

This sequence joins TRBV19 and TRBJ2-7, with a tentative D call TRBD2 (6 bases). The V end was cut by 1 base, the J end by 4 bases, with 14 bases between. Germline loops: CDR1 LNHDA, CDR2 SQIVND (reference sequence). This CDR3 spans 15 amino acids. The CDR3 protein is CASSIGTGVLYEQYF. CDR3 in DNA: TGTGCCAGTAGTATAGGCACGGGAGTGTTATACGAGCAGTACTTC.

This chain joins TRBV19 and TRBJ2-6, with 9 bases identical to TRBD1. Losses at the gene ends were 6 bases for V and 0 bases for J; bases not matched to a gene: 9. The CDR3 runs to 18 residues. Germline assignment: CDR1 LNHDA and CDR2 SQIVND (reference sequence). CDR3 sequence: CASRRDRASSSGANVLTF. The CDR3 DNA is TGTGCCAGTAGGAGGGACAGGGCGTCGAGCTCTGGGGCCAACGTCCTGACTTTC.

V gene TRBV11-3 combines with J gene TRBJ1-2, with D unresolved. The germline V gene encodes CDR1 SGHNT and CDR2 YENEEA. The ends were cut back, 6 bases at V and 8 bases at J, with 19 bases in the middle. The CDR3 contains 14 residues. The CDR3 region is CASRTGIHPGGYTF. As DNA, the CDR3 is TGTGCCAGCAGGACCGGGATCCACCCCGGCGGCTACACCTTC.

This chain joins TRBV7-9 and TRBJ2-7; 12 nucleotides match TRBD2. CDR3 size: 15 residues. Germline trimming cut 6 bases from V and 2 bases from J; bases unmatched to any gene: 5. Germline assignment: CDR1 SEHNR and CDR2 FQNEAQ (reference sequence). The DNA of the CDR3 is TGTGCCAGCAGAACTGGACTAGCGGGGACCTACGAGCAGTACTTC. This sequence encodes CASRTGLAGTYEQYF.

The rearrangement links TRBV7-3 to TRBJ2-3; perhaps TRBD2 as D (7 bases). The germline V gene has CDR1 SGHTA and CDR2 FQGTGA. The CDR3 is made up of 15 amino acids. V lost 5 bases to trimming and J lost 5 bases, with 17 bases between them. CDR3 sequence (DNA): TGTGCCAGCAGCCGGGGGGCGGGAGACGGAGATACGCAGTATTTT. Its translation: CASSRGAGDGDTQYF.

The chain carries TRBV9 and TRBJ2-5, with 9 bases aligning to TRBD2. Germline CDR1 and CDR2: SGDLS and YYNGEE. The CDR3 runs 20 residues. V shed 4 bases, J shed 1 base, and the junction held 20 bases outside the gene matches. The CDR3 region has the DNA TGTGCCAGCAGCCCGCGTAGCGGGAGATCGCAGGGGACGCGCCAAGAGACCCAGTACTTC. The encoded protein is CASSPRSGRSQGTRQETQYF.

This clone was seen ten or more times. The chain employs TRBV21-1 and TRBJ2-2; the D call TRBD2 from the table was never checked on the DNA. TRBV21-1 is described as a pseudogene. The CDR3 is 17 amino acids. CDR3 residues: CASSLQGVAGAGGELFF. For the CDR3, the DNA is TGTGCCAGCAGCCTCCAAGGGGTAGCGGGAGCGGGCGGGGAGCTGTTTTTT.

The chain couples TRBV5-1 to TRBJ2-1; D call uncertain. From germline, CDR1 is SGHRS and CDR2 YFSETQ. The CDR3 has 12 residues. Trimming pared 0 bases from V and 8 bases from J, leaving 6 bases between. This CDR3 is CASSLAGHEQFF. The CDR3 DNA follows: TGCGCCAGCAGCTTGGCCGGACATGAGCAGTTCTTC.

The J gene is TRBJ2-3, the V gene TRBV5-6; D could derive from TRBD1 or TRBD2 (5 bases each). The germline V gene encodes CDR1 SGHDT and CDR2 YYEEEE. This CDR3 is built from 18 residues. V lost 2 bases and J 1 base, leaving 20 bases between the germline ends. CDR3 amino acids: CASSFTLTGPARTDTQYF. The CDR3 DNA reads TGTGCCAGCAGCTTCACGTTGACGGGACCTGCCCGCACAGATACGCAGTATTTT.

This clone was recorded a few times. The chain joins TRBV5-1 to TRBJ1-2, with TRBD1 identical over 8 bases. There are 13 residues in the CDR3. Losses at the gene ends were 3 bases for V and 4 bases for J; bases not matched to a gene: 2. Germline loops: CDR1 SGHRS, CDR2 YFSETQ. CDR3 sequence: CASSSGQGYGYTF. The DNA of the CDR3 is TGCGCCAGCAGCTCTGGACAGGGCTATGGCTACACCTTC.

On this clone: One base separates it from a far larger clone, so it is likely a read error. This CDR3 is also generated by other DNA sequences in the sample. The rearrangement joins TRBV30 to TRBJ2-6; 8 bases fit TRBD2. The CDR3 extends over 15 amino acids. CDR1 and CDR2 (germline): GTSNPN, SVGIG (reference sequence). The CDR3 bases are TGTGCCTGGAGGCCGGGAGGGGCTGGGGCCAACGTCCTGACTTTT. This encodes CAWRPGGAGANVLTF.

Comments on this clone: The CDR3 end shows no conserved phenylalanine or tryptophan, and so a read error is likely. The chain carries TRBV6-6 and TRBJ1-1; TRBD1 matches 9 bases. The CDR3 contains 12 residues. Trimming cost V 6 bases and J 11 bases; bases outside gene matches: 7. The V gene's germline CDR1 is MNHNY and CDR2 SVGAGI (reference sequence). The CDR3 spells CASSEYRGLAFL. The CDR3, as DNA: TGTGCCAGCAGCGAGTACAGGGGGCTGGCTTTCCTT.